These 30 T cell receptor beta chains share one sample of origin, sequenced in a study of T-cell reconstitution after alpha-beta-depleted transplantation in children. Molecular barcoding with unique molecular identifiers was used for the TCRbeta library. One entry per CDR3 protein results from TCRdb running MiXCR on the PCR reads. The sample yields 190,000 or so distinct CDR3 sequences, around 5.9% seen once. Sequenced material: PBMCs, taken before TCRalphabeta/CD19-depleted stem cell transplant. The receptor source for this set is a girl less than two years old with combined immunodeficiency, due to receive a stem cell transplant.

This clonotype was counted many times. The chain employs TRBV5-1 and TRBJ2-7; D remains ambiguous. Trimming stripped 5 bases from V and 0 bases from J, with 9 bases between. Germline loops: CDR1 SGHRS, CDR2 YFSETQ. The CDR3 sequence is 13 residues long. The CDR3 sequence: CASRGTGSYEQYF. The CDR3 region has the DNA TGCGCCAGCAGAGGCACCGGCTCCTACGAGCAGTACTTC.

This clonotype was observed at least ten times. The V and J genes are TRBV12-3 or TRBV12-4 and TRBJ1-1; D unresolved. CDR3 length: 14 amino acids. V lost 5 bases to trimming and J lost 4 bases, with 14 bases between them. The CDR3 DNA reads TGTGCCAGCAGTACCCGTGGAGGTCCCACTGAAGCTTTCTTT. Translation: CASSTRGGPTEAFF.

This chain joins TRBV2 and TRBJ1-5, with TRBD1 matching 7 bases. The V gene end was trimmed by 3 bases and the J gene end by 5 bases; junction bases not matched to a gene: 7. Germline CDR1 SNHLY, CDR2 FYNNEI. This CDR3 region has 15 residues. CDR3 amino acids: CASSETFDRDQPQHF. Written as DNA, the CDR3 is TGTGCCAGCAGTGAGACCTTCGACAGGGATCAGCCCCAGCATTTT.

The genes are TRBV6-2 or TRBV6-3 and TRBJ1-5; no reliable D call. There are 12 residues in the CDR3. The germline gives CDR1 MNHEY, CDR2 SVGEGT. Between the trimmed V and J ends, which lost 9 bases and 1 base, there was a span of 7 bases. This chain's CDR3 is CARDHSNQPQHF. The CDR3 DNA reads TGTGCCAGGGACCACAGCAATCAGCCCCAGCATTTT.

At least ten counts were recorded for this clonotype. DNA of the CDR3: TGCGCCAGCAGCCAAGACCCGACCGGGACTAGCGGTTACAATGAGCAGTTCTTC. This gives the protein CASSQDPTGTSGYNEQFF. The genes are TRBV4-3 and TRBJ2-1; 11 bases are a match to TRBD2. The germline gives CDR1 LGHNA, CDR2 YSLEER. The CDR3 sequence is 18 residues long. V dropped 0 bases and J dropped 4; count of bases not matched to a gene: 8.

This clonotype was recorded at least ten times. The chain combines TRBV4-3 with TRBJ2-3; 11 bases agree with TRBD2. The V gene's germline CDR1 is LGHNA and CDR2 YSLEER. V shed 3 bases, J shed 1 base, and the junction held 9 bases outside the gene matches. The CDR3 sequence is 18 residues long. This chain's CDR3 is CASSHTLLAGERTDTQYF. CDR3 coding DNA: TGCGCCAGCAGCCACACCCTACTAGCGGGGGAGCGCACAGATACGCAGTATTTT.

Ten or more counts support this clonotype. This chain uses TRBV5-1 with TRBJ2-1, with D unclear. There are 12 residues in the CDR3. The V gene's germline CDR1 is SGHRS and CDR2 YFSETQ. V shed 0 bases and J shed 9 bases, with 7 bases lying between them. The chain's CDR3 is CASSLDTGEQFF. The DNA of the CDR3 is TGCGCCAGCAGCTTGGATACTGGTGAGCAGTTCTTC.

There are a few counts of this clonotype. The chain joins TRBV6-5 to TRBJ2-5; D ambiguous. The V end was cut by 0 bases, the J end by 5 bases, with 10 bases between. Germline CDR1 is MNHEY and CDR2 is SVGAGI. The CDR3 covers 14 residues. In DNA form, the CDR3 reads TGTGCCAGCAGTTACTCGGCTTTGACCGAGACCCAGTACTTC. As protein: CASSYSALTETQYF.

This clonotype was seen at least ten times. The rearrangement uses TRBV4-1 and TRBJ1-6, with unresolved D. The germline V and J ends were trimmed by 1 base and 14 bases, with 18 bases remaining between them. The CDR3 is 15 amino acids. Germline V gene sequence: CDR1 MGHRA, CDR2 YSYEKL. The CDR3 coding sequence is TGCGCCAGCAGCCAAGGAGATGCGCTTAGTTCGGCCCTCCACTTT. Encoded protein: CASSQGDALSSALHF.

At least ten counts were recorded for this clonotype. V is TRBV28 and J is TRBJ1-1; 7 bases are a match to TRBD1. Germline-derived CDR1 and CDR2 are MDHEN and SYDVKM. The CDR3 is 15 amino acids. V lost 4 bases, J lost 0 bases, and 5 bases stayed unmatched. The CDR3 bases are TGTGCCAGCAGTTCCGTAGACAGGGTGAACACTGAAGCTTTCTTT. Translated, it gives CASSSVDRVNTEAFF.

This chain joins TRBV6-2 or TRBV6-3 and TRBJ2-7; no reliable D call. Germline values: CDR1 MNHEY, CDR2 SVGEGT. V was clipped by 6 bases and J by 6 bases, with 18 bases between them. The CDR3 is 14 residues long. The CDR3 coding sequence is TGTGCCAGCAGCCGACGGGTCTCTTCGACCGAGCAGTACTTC. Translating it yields CASSRRVSSTEQYF.

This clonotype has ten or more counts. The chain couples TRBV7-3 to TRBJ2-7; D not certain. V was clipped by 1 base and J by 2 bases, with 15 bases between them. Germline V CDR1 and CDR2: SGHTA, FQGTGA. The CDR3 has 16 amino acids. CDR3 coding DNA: TGTGCCAGCAGCTTAAACGGCCTAGATCCAGCCTACGAGCAGTACTTC. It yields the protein CASSLNGLDPAYEQYF.

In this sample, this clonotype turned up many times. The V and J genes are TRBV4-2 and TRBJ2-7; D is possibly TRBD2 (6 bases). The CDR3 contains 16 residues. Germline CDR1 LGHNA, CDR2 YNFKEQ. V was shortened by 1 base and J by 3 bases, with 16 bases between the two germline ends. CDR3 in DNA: TGTGCCAGCAGCCAAGCGGAGGGGACCTACCTCTACGAGCAGTACTTC. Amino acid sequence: CASSQAEGTYLYEQYF.

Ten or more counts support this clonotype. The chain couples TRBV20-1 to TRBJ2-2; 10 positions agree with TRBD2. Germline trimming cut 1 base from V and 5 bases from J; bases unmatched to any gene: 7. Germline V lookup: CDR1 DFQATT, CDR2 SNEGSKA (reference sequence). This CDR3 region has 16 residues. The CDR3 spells CSARVGAGGRTGELFF. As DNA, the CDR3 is TGCAGTGCTAGAGTAGGAGCGGGGGGGCGGACCGGGGAGCTGTTTTTT.

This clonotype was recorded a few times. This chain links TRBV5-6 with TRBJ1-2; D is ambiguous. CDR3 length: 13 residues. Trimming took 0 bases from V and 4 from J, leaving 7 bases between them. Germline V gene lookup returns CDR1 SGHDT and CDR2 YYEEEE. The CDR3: CASSLEAAYGYTF. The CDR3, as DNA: TGTGCCAGCAGCTTGGAAGCAGCCTATGGCTACACCTTC.

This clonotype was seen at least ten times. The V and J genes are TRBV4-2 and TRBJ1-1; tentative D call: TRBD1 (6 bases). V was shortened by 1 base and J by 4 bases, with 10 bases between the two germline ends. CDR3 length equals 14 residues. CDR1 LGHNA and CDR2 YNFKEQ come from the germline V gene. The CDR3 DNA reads TGTGCCAGCAGCCAAGTCGAGGGGGTCACTGAAGCTTTCTTT. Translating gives CASSQVEGVTEAFF.

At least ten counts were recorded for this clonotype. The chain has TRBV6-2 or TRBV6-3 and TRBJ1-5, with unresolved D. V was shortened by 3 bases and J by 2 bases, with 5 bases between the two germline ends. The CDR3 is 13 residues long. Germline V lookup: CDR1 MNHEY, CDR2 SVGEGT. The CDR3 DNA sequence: TGTGCCAGCAGTTATATTCGCAATCAGCCCCAGCATTTT. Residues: CASSYIRNQPQHF.

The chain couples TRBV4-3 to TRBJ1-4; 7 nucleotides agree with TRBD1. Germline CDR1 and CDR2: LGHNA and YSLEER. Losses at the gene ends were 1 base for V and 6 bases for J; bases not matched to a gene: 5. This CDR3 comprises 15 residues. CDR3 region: CASSQAAGTDEKLFF. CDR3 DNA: TGCGCCAGCAGCCAAGCCGCCGGGACAGATGAAAAACTGTTTTTT.

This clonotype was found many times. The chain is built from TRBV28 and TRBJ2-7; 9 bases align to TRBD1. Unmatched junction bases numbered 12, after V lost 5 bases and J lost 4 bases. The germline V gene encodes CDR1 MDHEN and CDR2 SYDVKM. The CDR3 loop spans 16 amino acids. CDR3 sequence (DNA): TGTGCCAGCAGTGAGGACAGGGGTGTATTCGAATACGAGCAGTACTTC. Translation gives CASSEDRGVFEYEQYF.

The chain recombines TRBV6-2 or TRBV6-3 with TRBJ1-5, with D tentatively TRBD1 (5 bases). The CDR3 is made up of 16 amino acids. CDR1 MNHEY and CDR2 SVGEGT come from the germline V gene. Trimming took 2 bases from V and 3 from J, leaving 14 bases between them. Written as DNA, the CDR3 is TGTGCCAGCAGTTACGGAGACAGTATGGACAATCAGCCCCAGCATTTT. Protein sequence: CASSYGDSMDNQPQHF.

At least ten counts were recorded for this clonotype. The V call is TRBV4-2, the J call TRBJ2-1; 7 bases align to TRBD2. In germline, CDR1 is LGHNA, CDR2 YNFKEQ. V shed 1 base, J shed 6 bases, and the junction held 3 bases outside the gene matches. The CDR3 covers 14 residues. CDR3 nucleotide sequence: TGTGCCAGCAGCCAAGTGGGGGAGGGCAATGAGCAGTTCTTC. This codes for CASSQVGEGNEQFF.

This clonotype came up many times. Here the CDR3 reads CASKIPGNEQFF. The CDR3 region has the DNA TGTGCCAGCAAGATTCCAGGGAATGAGCAGTTCTTC. This rearrangement joins TRBV6-6 to TRBJ2-1; D is possibly TRBD1 (5 bases). The CDR3 runs to 12 residues. Germline V gives CDR1 MNHNY, CDR2 SVGAGI (reference sequence). V was clipped by 7 bases and J by 7 bases, with 11 bases between them.

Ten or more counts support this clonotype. CDR3 DNA sequence: TGCAGTGCTAGACGACAGGGATTTCAGCCCCAGCATTTT. This gives the protein CSARRQGFQPQHF. The J gene is TRBJ1-5, the V gene TRBV20-1; TRBD1 agrees at 7 bases. From germline, CDR1 is DFQATT and CDR2 SNEGSKA (reference sequence). The CDR3 is 13 amino acids. J lost 6 bases, V lost 2 bases, and 4 bases had no gene match.

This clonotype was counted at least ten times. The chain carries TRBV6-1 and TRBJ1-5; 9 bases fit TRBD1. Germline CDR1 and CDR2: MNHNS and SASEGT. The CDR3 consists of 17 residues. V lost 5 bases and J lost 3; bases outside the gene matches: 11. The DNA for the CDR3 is TGTGCCAGCAGTAAAAATCGGGACAGGGATGTCAATCAGCCCCAGCATTTT. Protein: CASSKNRDRDVNQPQHF.

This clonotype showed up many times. The CDR3 is CASSLGKQETQYF. The CDR3 bases are TGTGCCAGCAGTTTAGGGAAACAAGAGACCCAGTACTTC. The chain combines TRBV28 with TRBJ2-5; D gene uncertain. The CDR3 covers 13 residues. Germline V gene lookup returns CDR1 MDHEN and CDR2 SYDVKM. V lost 2 bases to trimming and J lost 2 bases, with 6 bases between them.

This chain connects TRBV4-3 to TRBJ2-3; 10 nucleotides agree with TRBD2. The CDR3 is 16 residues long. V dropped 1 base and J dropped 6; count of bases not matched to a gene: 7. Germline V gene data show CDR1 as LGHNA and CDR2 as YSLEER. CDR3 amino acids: CASSQVSGGGSDTQYF. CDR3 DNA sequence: TGCGCCAGCAGCCAAGTGAGCGGGGGGGGCTCGGATACGCAGTATTTT.

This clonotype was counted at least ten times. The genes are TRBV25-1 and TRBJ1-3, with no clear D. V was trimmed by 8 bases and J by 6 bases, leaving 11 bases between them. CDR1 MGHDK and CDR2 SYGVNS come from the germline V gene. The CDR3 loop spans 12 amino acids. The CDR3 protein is CASGYQANTIYF. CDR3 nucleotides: TGTGCCAGCGGGTATCAGGCAAACACCATATATTTT.

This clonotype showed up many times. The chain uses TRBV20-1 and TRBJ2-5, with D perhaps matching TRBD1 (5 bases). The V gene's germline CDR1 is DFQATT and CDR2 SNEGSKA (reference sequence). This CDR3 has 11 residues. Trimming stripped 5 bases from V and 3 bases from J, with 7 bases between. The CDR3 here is CSARREETQYF. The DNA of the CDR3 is TGCAGTGCTCGCAGGGAAGAGACCCAGTACTTC.

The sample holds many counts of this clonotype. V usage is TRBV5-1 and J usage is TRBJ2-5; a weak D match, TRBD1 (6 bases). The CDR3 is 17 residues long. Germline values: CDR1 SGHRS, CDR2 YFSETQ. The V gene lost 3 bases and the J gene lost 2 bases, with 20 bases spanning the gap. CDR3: CASSSWQGTVYQETQYF. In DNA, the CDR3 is TGCGCCAGCAGCTCATGGCAGGGGACGGTATATCAAGAGACCCAGTACTTC.

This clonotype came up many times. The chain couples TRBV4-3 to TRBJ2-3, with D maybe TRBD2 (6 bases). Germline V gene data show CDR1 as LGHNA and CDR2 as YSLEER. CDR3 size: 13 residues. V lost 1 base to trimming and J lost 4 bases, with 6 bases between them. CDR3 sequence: CASSQASADTQYF. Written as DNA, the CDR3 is TGCGCCAGCAGCCAAGCTAGCGCAGATACGCAGTATTTT.